The 23 T cell receptor beta chains reported below all come from one sample, sequenced in a study of T cell changes during pregnancy in multiple sclerosis. Profiled with immunoSEQ multiplex PCR; TCRdb holds only in-frame clones, not every one. The top ten hold roughly 2.8% of the sample, which has roughly 70,000 clones, 85% to 95% seen once. The sample was peripheral blood, taken in the third trimester of pregnancy. These receptors originate from a female donor in good health, enrolled as a control in a pregnancy study.

The table lists this clone with a count of one. The chain joins TRBV7-9 to TRBJ2-4, with 9 nucleotides matching TRBD2. This CDR3 comprises 19 residues. Trimming cost V 1 base and J 0 bases; bases outside gene matches: 10. Germline CDR1 reads SEHNR; CDR2 reads FQNEAQ (reference sequence). CDR3 nucleotides: TGTGCCAGCAGCTTAGGTCCTAGCGGGGAGAACCTAGCCAAAAACATTCAGTACTTC. This encodes CASSLGPSGENLAKNIQYF.

V gene TRBV7-9 combines with J gene TRBJ1-6; D might be TRBD1 (5 bases). The CDR3 loop spans 13 amino acids. CDR1 and CDR2 (germline): SEHNR, FQNEAQ (reference sequence). The V and J ends lost 5 bases and 9 bases respectively, with 11 bases between them. CDR3 coding DNA: TGTGCCAGCAGCCGGGGGGGAAGTTCACCCCTCCACTTT. Protein: CASSRGGSSPLHF.

This clone was seen once. The chain has TRBV27 and TRBJ2-1, with a weak D call TRBD1 (5 bases). Germline V gives CDR1 MNHEY, CDR2 SMNVEV (reference sequence). V gave up 2 bases and J gave up 8 bases, with 13 bases separating them. This CDR3 spans 14 amino acids. This chain's CDR3 is CASSLGTGSYEQFF. The DNA for the CDR3 is TGTGCCAGCAGTTTAGGTACAGGATCGTATGAGCAGTTCTTC.

V and J are TRBV2 and TRBJ2-5, with TRBD1 as a possible D gene (6 bases). Trimming took off 4 bases at V and 0 bases at J, with 15 bases between the two ends. Germline V gene lookup returns CDR1 SNHLY and CDR2 FYNNEI. This CDR3 contains 16 residues. DNA for the CDR3: TGTGCCAGCAGTGGACCGGGACACATCTACCAAGAGACCCAGTACTTC. Translation gives CASSGPGHIYQETQYF.

For this clone: Other DNA variants within this sample encode the same CDR3. The chain joins TRBV18 to TRBJ1-5, with TRBD1 matching over 8 bases. Trimming at V came to 4 bases and at J to 4 bases, leaving 0 bases not matched to a gene. Germline CDR1 and CDR2: KGHSH and LQKENI. The CDR3 runs 13 residues. CDR3 region: CASSRDRNQPQHF. The CDR3 region has the DNA TGTGCCAGCTCACGGGACAGGAATCAGCCCCAGCATTTT.

This clone was counted once. The rearrangement joins TRBV28 to TRBJ2-5; 9 bases map to TRBD1. Germline V lookup: CDR1 MDHEN, CDR2 SYDVKM. The V segment lost 5 bases and the J segment 3 bases; nucleotides outside the gene matches: 10. The CDR3 totals 16 residues. Here the CDR3 DNA reads TGTGCCAGCAGTCCGAGGACAGGGGCTTTTGAAGAGACCCAGTACTTC. Encoded protein: CASSPRTGAFEETQYF.

J is TRBJ2-5 and V is TRBV9; 11 bases are shared with TRBD2. The CDR3 runs 20 residues. After removal of 3 bases from V and 3 bases from J, the junction contained 19 bases not matched to a gene. The germline V gene encodes CDR1 SGDLS and CDR2 YYNGEE. The CDR3 is CASSGTSGLSRTERKETQYF. Here the CDR3 DNA reads TGTGCCAGCAGCGGGACTAGCGGGTTGTCCAGAACTGAGAGAAAAGAGACCCAGTACTTC.

The chain is built from TRBV5-1 and TRBJ2-3, with TRBD2 identical over 11 bases. Germline CDR1 reads SGHRS; CDR2 reads YFSETQ. V lost 4 bases to trimming and J lost 1 base; unmatched junction nucleotides: 5. This CDR3 is 16 amino acids long. The CDR3 region has the DNA TGCGCCAGCAGCCCAATAGCGGGAGGGGGCACAGATACGCAGTATTTT. Protein: CASSPIAGGGTDTQYF.

V gene TRBV27 combines with J gene TRBJ2-7, with 7 nucleotides matching TRBD1. The V segment lost 5 bases and the J segment 2 bases; nucleotides outside the gene matches: 6. There are 14 residues in the CDR3. Germline V gene sequence: CDR1 MNHEY, CDR2 SMNVEV (reference sequence). The CDR3 DNA reads as TGTGCCAGCAGTGACCGGGACAGACCCTACGAGCAGTACTTC. Amino acid sequence: CASSDRDRPYEQYF.

V and J are TRBV9 and TRBJ1-2; D is possibly TRBD1 (6 bases). Germline V lookup: CDR1 SGDLS, CDR2 YYNGEE. This CDR3 comprises 16 residues. Trimming removed 6 bases from V and 2 bases from J, with 20 bases in between. This CDR3 is CASTPRGAQQNYGYTF. The CDR3 DNA follows: TGTGCCAGCACCCCGCGGGGGGCGCAGCAAAACTATGGCTACACCTTC.

V is TRBV4-3 and J is TRBJ1-2, with D perhaps TRBD1 (5 bases). The CDR3 is 14 amino acids. The ends were cut back, 5 bases at V and 3 bases at J, with 13 bases in the middle. Germline values: CDR1 LGHNA, CDR2 YSLEER. CDR3 in amino acids: CASSWEGTHYGYTF. The CDR3 DNA is TGCGCCAGCAGCTGGGAGGGGACCCACTATGGCTACACCTTC.

V gene TRBV5-1 combines with J gene TRBJ2-1; 11 bases match TRBD2. CDR1 SGHRS and CDR2 YFSETQ come from the germline V gene. V shed 4 bases and J 8 bases; nucleotides not matched to a gene: 8. The CDR3 is 15 amino acids. The CDR3 sequence: CASSGGSGGAHEQFF. CDR3 sequence (DNA): TGCGCCAGCAGCGGGGGTAGCGGGGGGGCACATGAGCAGTTCTTC. Full variable domain (rest looked up from reference TRBV5-1 and TRBJ2-1): KAGVTQTPRYLIKTRGQQVTLSCSPISGHRSVSWYQQTPGQGLQFLFEYFSETQRNKGNFPGRFSGRQFSNSRSEMNVSTLELGDSALYLCASSGGSGGAHEQFFGPGTRLTVL.

The CDR3 protein is CASSSRGAGELFF. The CDR3 nucleotides read TGTGCCAGCAGCTCCAGGGGGGCCGGGGAGCTGTTTTTT. The chain uses TRBV11-2 and TRBJ2-2, with D possibly TRBD1 on 7 matching bases. Germline V gene sequence: CDR1 SGHAT, CDR2 FQNNGV. This CDR3 comprises 13 residues. The V and J ends lost 4 bases and 6 bases respectively, with 9 bases between them.

This chain joins TRBV6-5 and TRBJ2-7; 13 bases agree with TRBD2. This CDR3 comprises 15 residues. Germline loops: CDR1 MNHEY, CDR2 SVGAGI. With V trimmed by 4 bases and J by 6 bases, 6 bases remained unmatched. The CDR3 protein is CASSSRLAGGTEQYF. The CDR3 DNA reads as TGTGCCAGCAGTTCCCGACTAGCGGGAGGAACCGAGCAGTACTTC.

V gene TRBV19 combines with J gene TRBJ1-2, with 8 bases that match TRBD1. The CDR3 runs to 16 residues. Losses at the gene ends were 3 bases for V and 4 bases for J; bases not matched to a gene: 10. The germline V gene encodes CDR1 LNHDA and CDR2 SQIVND (reference sequence). The CDR3: CASSMFGTGSSYGYTF. CDR3 DNA: TGTGCCAGTAGTATGTTCGGGACAGGCTCTAGCTATGGCTACACCTTC.

In this sample, this clone turned up a few times. This chain joins TRBV5-1 and TRBJ1-2; a weak D match, TRBD1 (5 bases). The V gene lost 4 bases and the J gene lost 6 bases, with 16 bases spanning the gap. The germline gives CDR1 SGHRS, CDR2 YFSETQ. The CDR3 consists of 14 residues. CDR3 amino acids: CASSHLRGGDGYTF. The CDR3 bases are TGCGCCAGCAGCCATCTGAGGGGAGGCGATGGCTACACCTTC.

The gene calls are TRBV28 and TRBJ2-7; weak D call: TRBD1 (5 bases). CDR3 length: 14 amino acids. Trimming removed 3 bases at V and 6 bases at J, with 15 bases between. From germline, CDR1 is MDHEN and CDR2 SYDVKM. In DNA form, the CDR3 reads TGTGCCAGCAGTTTGGGGCAGAACCAGGGCGAGCAGTACTTC. Translated, it gives CASSLGQNQGEQYF.

V is TRBV18 and J is TRBJ1-5; 9 bases line up with TRBD1. CDR1 and CDR2 (germline): KGHSH, LQKENI. Trimming at V came to 4 bases and at J to 0 bases, leaving 19 bases not matched to a gene. This CDR3 is built from 21 residues. The CDR3 reads CASSLKLIEGQGEYSNQPQHF. In DNA form, the CDR3 reads TGTGCCAGCTCACTTAAACTTATAGAGGGACAGGGAGAGTATAGCAATCAGCCCCAGCATTTT.

V usage is TRBV5-4 and J usage is TRBJ2-7; D might be TRBD1 (6 bases). The CDR3 extends over 14 amino acids. From germline, CDR1 is SGHNT and CDR2 YYREEE (reference sequence). V shed 4 bases and J shed 2 bases, with 13 bases lying between them. For the CDR3, the DNA is TGTGCCAGCAGCCAAGACAGGTACGCCTACGAGCAGTACTTC. Translation gives CASSQDRYAYEQYF.

This sequence joins TRBV11-2 and TRBJ2-5, with 10 nucleotides matching TRBD1. Trimming removed 5 bases from V and 4 bases from J; junction bases left unmatched: 7. The CDR3 covers 15 residues. Germline-derived CDR1 and CDR2 are SGHAT and FQNNGV. The CDR3 region is CASSKRQGAGETQYF. The DNA for the CDR3 is TGTGCCAGCAGCAAGAGACAGGGGGCCGGAGAGACCCAGTACTTC.

This chain connects TRBV28 to TRBJ2-2, with 7 bases that match TRBD2. Per the germline V gene, CDR1 is MDHEN and CDR2 is SYDVKM. The CDR3 spans 15 residues. After removal of 3 bases from V and 5 bases from J, the junction contained 6 bases not matched to a gene. The CDR3 reads CASSFPLGGTGELFF. The CDR3 DNA is TGTGCCAGCAGTTTCCCTCTCGGGGGGACCGGGGAGCTGTTTTTT.

The chain couples TRBV9 to TRBJ1-1, with TRBD1 as a possible D gene (6 bases). V shed 2 bases and J shed 0 bases, with 11 bases lying between them. The CDR3 loop spans 15 amino acids. CDR1 and CDR2 (germline): SGDLS, YYNGEE. The CDR3 DNA reads TGTGCCAGCAGCGTGGGCCAGGGGATGAACACTGAAGCTTTCTTT. This encodes CASSVGQGMNTEAFF.

The J gene is TRBJ2-7, the V gene TRBV5-6; a possible D gene is TRBD1 (6 bases). V gave up 7 bases and J gave up 4 bases, with 15 bases separating them. The germline CDR1 and CDR2 sequences are SGHDT and YYEEEE. This CDR3 has 13 amino acids. The CDR3 spells CASGGGGGYEQYF. The CDR3 DNA reads as TGTGCCAGCGGGGGTGGGGGCGGGTACGAGCAGTACTTC.